The 5 T cell receptor beta chains reported below all come from one sample, sequenced in a study of blood T cell repertoires in COVID-19 (dated by TCRdb to 2019 to 2021). To prepare the library, the immunoSEQ multiplex PCR assay was applied. Sourced from immuneACCESS, this table was stored by TCRdb with only in-frame sequences that have V and J called. A share of the clones is absent; for the studies checked, an unresolved V gene accounts for under half, and the remainder has no known explanation. This sample has roughly 68,000 clones in its table, and about nine tenths of those were observed once. The ten largest clonotypes hold over 6.5% of the sample. The sequenced material came from peripheral blood. The source is a woman of 80 years or more with active COVID-19.

The gene calls are TRBV6-6 and TRBJ2-6; possible D gene TRBD2, 6 bases. The CDR3 consists of 16 residues. V lost 10 bases and J 3 bases, leaving 19 bases between the germline ends. CDR1 and CDR2 from the germline V gene are MNHNY and SVGAGI (reference sequence). The CDR3 DNA follows: TGTGCCACCCTAGCCCCGGTAGCGGATGGGGCCAACGTCCTGACTTTC. Protein sequence: CATLAPVADGANVLTF.

This chain joins TRBV2 and TRBJ2-7; possibly TRBD2 for D (5 bases). Germline CDR1 is SNHLY and CDR2 is FYNNEI. The CDR3 runs 13 residues. Trimming pared 11 bases from V and 4 bases from J, leaving 18 bases between. CDR3 sequence (DNA): TGTGCCTTGGAGGATAGACTAACTTACGAGCAGTACTTC. This translates into CALEDRLTYEQYF.

The chain combines TRBV24-1 with TRBJ2-1; perhaps TRBD2 as D (6 bases). The length of the CDR3 is 15 residues. The germline V and J ends were trimmed by 9 bases and 0 bases, with 14 bases remaining between them. CDR1 and CDR2 (germline): KGHDR, SFDVKD. CDR3 bases: TGTGCCACCGGAAGGACGGGAGTCTCCTACAATGAGCAGTTCTTC. Protein product: CATGRTGVSYNEQFF.

This clone was seen just once. The V call is TRBV5-1, the J call TRBJ2-3; the match to TRBD2 covers 12 bases. Germline V CDR1 and CDR2: SGHRS, YFSETQ. This CDR3 is built from 16 residues. The V and J ends lost 0 bases and 2 bases, in that order; junction bases with no gene match: 1. CDR3 residues: CASSLGTSGTTDTQYF. Here the CDR3 DNA reads TGCGCCAGCAGCTTGGGGACTAGCGGGACCACAGATACGCAGTATTTT.

V and J are TRBV18 and TRBJ1-3, with D possibly TRBD1 on 6 matching bases. CDR1 and CDR2 from the germline V gene are KGHSH and LQKENI. V was trimmed by 4 bases and J by 0 bases, leaving 10 bases between them. The CDR3 totals 15 residues. In DNA, the CDR3 is TGTGCCAGCTCACACTCGACAGGCTCTGGAAACACCATATATTTT. It is translated as CASSHSTGSGNTIYF.